The entry that follows covers one T cell receptor beta chain sequence. Its target is not known. This specimen includes other DNA sequences encoding the same CDR3. Expressed TCRB transcripts were sequenced, since all the RNA that had been isolated was reverse transcribed. Each sample of naive, central memory or regulatory T cells had, on average, roughly 3.4 million reads. Assay: immunoSEQ multiplex PCR; the TCRdb copy retains only in-frame clones and omits some. The sample lists around 690,000 clones, 9.5% to 15% seen once, with more than 0.1% in the top ten. The CDR3 loop spans 12 amino acids. From germline, CDR1 is MNHEY and CDR2 SVGAGI. V was pared by 2 bases and J by 5 bases, with 6 bases between. The sample is drawn from a study of beta chain features in type 1 diabetes. Regarding the study as a whole: Among type 1 diabetes patients, VDJ junctions had fewer insertions and more deletions. TCRB CDR3 length was moderately but significantly reduced in all four CD4+ subsets of Type 1 diabetes patients.

Sequencing was carried out using naive CD4+ T cells from blood. The clonotype was recovered from a young man with type 1 diabetes. The chain couples TRBV6-5 to TRBJ1-2; tentatively, D is TRBD1 (5 bases). CDR3 bases: TGTGCCAGCAGTTACAGGGGATATGGCTACACCTTC. Protein product: CASSYRGYGYTF.